This T cell receptor (beta chain) was identified in a study of T cells in localized non-small cell lung cancer. Broader study findings: Sequencing covered just one tumor region, so heterogeneity cannot be ruled out. Of the top 100 tumor clones, median around 60 were in adjacent lung, approximately 29 among its top 100. Overall survival was longer when the density of T cells in the blood was higher.

A few counts support this clone. Its antigen remains unknown. The assay was immunoSEQ multiplex PCR, and TCRdb's table has in-frame clones only and misses some. The sample has roughly 1,800 clones, 25% to 30% seen once. Germline CDR1 reads SGHDN; CDR2 reads FVKESK. CDR3 length equals 15 residues. V trimming: 7 bases; J trimming: 4 bases; junction bases outside the gene matches: 9. Sequencing used normal lung tissue next to the tumor, obtained before any cancer treatment. This chain connects TRBV14 to TRBJ2-2; 7 bases agree with TRBD1. The source is a female donor of 60 years or more with stage I lung adenocarcinoma. The CDR3 is CASTLDRAGTGELFF. The DNA of the CDR3 is TGTGCCAGCACCCTCGACAGGGCTGGCACCGGGGAGCTGTTTTTT.